A single sample is the source of the 22 T cell receptor beta chains below, sequenced in a study of human T cells and chemical hapten exposure. Noted time point: patch test 1, 2 weeks after DPC sensitization. The treatment is: therapeutic diphenylcyclopropenone sensitization with weekly scalp DPC. MiXCR was run by TCRdb on the RACE reads, yielding one entry per CDR3 protein. The profile covers some 180,000 distinct CDR3 sequences, with 20% to 25% appearing a single time and about 7% taken by the ten largest. The source was whole blood, collected in connection with sensitization to the hapten diphenylcyclopropenone (DPC). These receptors came from a woman between 45 and 65 years old with alopecia areata. Some clones in this sample may be carry-over from other donors' samples.

The rearrangement links TRBV27 to TRBJ2-7; 10 nucleotides line up with TRBD1. CDR3 length: 14 amino acids. J gave up 2 bases and V 7 bases, and 5 bases lay outside the gene matches. Germline V gives CDR1 MNHEY, CDR2 SMNVEV (reference sequence). The CDR3 spells CASTPGQGPYEQYF. CDR3 sequence (DNA): TGTGCCAGCACCCCGGGACAGGGGCCCTACGAGCAGTACTTC.

This chain connects TRBV7-2 to TRBJ1-1; 7 bases fit TRBD1. Trimming at V came to 4 bases and at J to 6 bases, leaving 8 bases not matched to a gene. Per the germline V gene, CDR1 is SGHTA and CDR2 is FQGNSA. The CDR3 is 14 amino acids. CDR3 sequence (DNA): TGTGCCAGCAGCTCGCAAACAGGGGCCGCTGAAGCTTTCTTT. As protein: CASSSQTGAAEAFF.

The chain links TRBV6-1 to TRBJ1-1; 8 nucleotides agree with TRBD1. This CDR3 is 13 amino acids long. The V segment lost 8 bases and the J segment 4 bases; nucleotides outside the gene matches: 6. The V gene's germline CDR1 is MNHNS and CDR2 SASEGT. The CDR3, as DNA: TGTGCCAGCGTGCGCGACAGGGGCACTGAAGCTTTCTTT. It is translated as CASVRDRGTEAFF.

The chain recombines TRBV30 with TRBJ1-2, with D unresolved. CDR3 length: 12 residues. V lost 8 bases to trimming and J lost 3 bases, with 13 bases between them. The germline V gene encodes CDR1 GTSNPN and CDR2 SVGIG (reference sequence). DNA for the CDR3: TGTGCCCCCCCCGGGCTTTACTATGGCTACACCTTC. This codes for CAPPGLYYGYTF.

The chain couples TRBV20-1 to TRBJ2-7; D perhaps matches TRBD2 (7 bases). Germline CDR1 DFQATT, CDR2 SNEGSKA (reference sequence). The V gene lost 3 bases and the J gene lost 4 bases, with 13 bases spanning the gap. There are 13 residues in the CDR3. The DNA of the CDR3 is TGCAGTGCTAGGGGGAGGGGGGGGTACGAGCAGTACTTC. Protein: CSARGRGGYEQYF.

This sequence joins TRBV20-1 and TRBJ2-7, with 9 bases that match TRBD1. The germline V gene encodes CDR1 DFQATT and CDR2 SNEGSKA (reference sequence). This CDR3 has 13 amino acids. After removal of 6 bases from V and 3 bases from J, the junction contained 6 bases not matched to a gene. The CDR3: CSAPQGAGYEQYF. The CDR3 DNA reads as TGCAGTGCCCCACAGGGGGCGGGCTACGAGCAGTACTTC.

V usage is TRBV14 and J usage is TRBJ1-3, with unresolved D. Germline CDR1 and CDR2: SGHDN and FVKESK. The CDR3 consists of 15 residues. The V end lost 0 bases, the J end lost 9 bases, and 15 bases lay between the germline ends. The DNA of the CDR3 is TGTGCCAGCAGCCAAGAAGACATGCGTCCAAGCACCATATATTTT. Protein: CASSQEDMRPSTIYF.

This clonotype was observed a few times. The chain's CDR3 is CASSSSGTSGQETQYF. As DNA, the CDR3 is TGCGCCAGCAGCAGCTCCGGGACTAGCGGGCAAGAGACCCAGTACTTC. The J gene is TRBJ2-5, the V gene TRBV5-1, with 12 bases fitting TRBD2. This CDR3 contains 16 residues. CDR1 and CDR2 from the germline V gene are SGHRS and YFSETQ. The J segment lost 2 bases and the V segment lost 4 bases, leaving 6 bases of the junction unmatched.

V usage is TRBV3-1 and J usage is TRBJ1-1, with 7 nucleotides matching TRBD1. This CDR3 is 13 amino acids long. Germline V gene data show CDR1 as LGHDT and CDR2 as YNNKEL (reference sequence). V dropped 7 bases and J dropped 6; count of bases not matched to a gene: 8. The CDR3 coding sequence is TGTGCCAGCACCCAGGGGGAAAGGCCTGAAGCTTTCTTT. Translating gives CASTQGERPEAFF.

This chain connects TRBV18 to TRBJ2-1; D not certain. In germline, CDR1 is KGHSH, CDR2 LQKENI. The length of the CDR3 is 12 residues. With 3 bases removed from V and 5 bases from J, the gap between germline ends came to 5 bases. CDR3 DNA sequence: TGTGCCAGCTCACCGGGGAACAATGAGCAGTTCTTC. Translating gives CASSPGNNEQFF.

The chain recombines TRBV28 with TRBJ2-5, with 7 positions matching TRBD2. The CDR3 contains 14 residues. CDR1 MDHEN and CDR2 SYDVKM come from the germline V gene. J was trimmed by 3 bases and V by 6 bases; bases with no gene match: 7. Here the CDR3 DNA reads TGTGCCAGCAGCATGGGAGGGTCAGAAGAGACCCAGTACTTC. Amino acid sequence: CASSMGGSEETQYF.

Comments on this clonotype: An end of the junction differs from the germline gene, which may be a read error. The chain recombines TRBV11-2 with TRBJ2-3; 8 positions match TRBD2. Germline loops: CDR1 SGHAT, CDR2 FQNNGV. This CDR3 region has 13 residues. CDR3 residues: CASNLLAADTQYF. For the CDR3, the DNA is TGTGCCAGCAACTTACTAGCGGCAGATACGCAGTATTTT.

The chain links TRBV9 to TRBJ2-3; D gene uncertain. Trimming took off 3 bases at V and 4 bases at J, with 9 bases between the two ends. Germline V CDR1 and CDR2: SGDLS, YYNGEE. The CDR3 runs to 13 residues. CDR3: CASSAPDSDTQYF. CDR3 coding DNA: TGTGCCAGCAGCGCACCCGACTCAGATACGCAGTATTTT.

J is TRBJ2-3 and V is TRBV2; 7 bases match TRBD2. V lost 8 bases, J lost 3 bases, and 11 bases stayed unmatched. The CDR3 has 15 residues. In germline, CDR1 is SNHLY, CDR2 FYNNEI. CDR3 DNA: TGTGCCAGCGAGCGTGGGGCGGGAGCTACAGATACGCAGTATTTT. Amino acids: CASERGAGATDTQYF.

The rearrangement joins TRBV6-5 to TRBJ1-4, with D possibly being TRBD1 (5 bases). This CDR3 has 14 residues. Trimming pared 2 bases from V and 5 bases from J, leaving 9 bases between. Germline lookup yields CDR1 MNHEY and CDR2 SVGAGI. The CDR3 nucleotides are TGTGCCAGCAGTTACGCGGGACCCAATGAAAAACTGTTTTTT. Translating gives CASSYAGPNEKLFF.

The chain recombines TRBV27 with TRBJ2-7, with TRBD2 as a possible D gene (5 bases). From germline, CDR1 is MNHEY and CDR2 SMNVEV (reference sequence). Between the trimmed V and J ends, which lost 4 bases and 0 bases, there was a span of 16 bases. The CDR3 extends over 16 amino acids. CDR3 nucleotides: TGTGCCAGCAGTTACACCGCCGGACTGGGCTCCTACGAGCAGTACTTC. It specifies CASSYTAGLGSYEQYF.

The V call is TRBV5-1, the J call TRBJ2-2; 10 bases are shared with TRBD2. V gave up 0 bases and J gave up 4 bases; unmatched junction bases: 9. In germline, CDR1 is SGHRS, CDR2 YFSETQ. The CDR3 runs 18 residues. The CDR3: CASSLAPGLAIFTGELFF. CDR3 sequence (DNA): TGCGCCAGCAGCTTGGCCCCGGGACTAGCGATTTTCACCGGGGAGCTGTTTTTT.

This clonotype occurred a few times. The J gene is TRBJ2-7, the V gene TRBV3-1, with D possibly matching TRBD1 (5 bases). Deletions cut 5 bases from V and 3 bases from J, with 11 bases between. The CDR3 extends over 13 amino acids. The V gene's germline CDR1 is LGHDT and CDR2 YNNKEL (reference sequence). The CDR3 reads CASSNRQHYEQYF. In DNA form, the CDR3 reads TGTGCCAGCAGCAACCGACAGCACTACGAGCAGTACTTC.

This clonotype was detected a few times. The chain combines TRBV12-3 or TRBV12-4 with TRBJ2-5, with unresolved D. This CDR3 has 13 amino acids. Trimming stripped 2 bases from V and 5 bases from J, with 9 bases between. The CDR3, as DNA: TGTGCCAGCAGTTTACCCGGGTTGGAGACCCAGTACTTC. It yields the protein CASSLPGLETQYF.

The chain uses TRBV6-5 and TRBJ2-5; 10 nucleotides line up with TRBD1. V lost 5 bases, J lost 4 bases, and 4 bases stayed unmatched. The CDR3 has 14 residues. The germline V gene encodes CDR1 MNHEY and CDR2 SVGAGI. The CDR3: CASSRDRGGETQYF. CDR3 nucleotides: TGTGCCAGCAGTCGGGACAGGGGAGGAGAGACCCAGTACTTC.

CDR3 region: CATSDELGNTIYF. CDR3 bases: TGTGCCACCTCGGACGAACTGGGAAACACCATATATTTT. The gene calls are TRBV10-3 and TRBJ1-3, with D hard to call. In germline, CDR1 is ENHRY, CDR2 SYGVKD. The V and J ends lost 10 bases and 4 bases respectively, with 14 bases between them. CDR3 length: 13 residues.

There are a few counts of this clonotype. The rearrangement uses TRBV7-2 and TRBJ1-2, with D unclear. Germline V gives CDR1 SGHTA, CDR2 FQGNSA. V gave up 5 bases and J gave up 9 bases, with 19 bases separating them. The CDR3 has 14 residues. CDR3 sequence reads: CASSPAINNGRYTF. The CDR3 region has the DNA TGTGCCAGCAGCCCGGCGATAAACAATGGGCGCTACACCTTC.